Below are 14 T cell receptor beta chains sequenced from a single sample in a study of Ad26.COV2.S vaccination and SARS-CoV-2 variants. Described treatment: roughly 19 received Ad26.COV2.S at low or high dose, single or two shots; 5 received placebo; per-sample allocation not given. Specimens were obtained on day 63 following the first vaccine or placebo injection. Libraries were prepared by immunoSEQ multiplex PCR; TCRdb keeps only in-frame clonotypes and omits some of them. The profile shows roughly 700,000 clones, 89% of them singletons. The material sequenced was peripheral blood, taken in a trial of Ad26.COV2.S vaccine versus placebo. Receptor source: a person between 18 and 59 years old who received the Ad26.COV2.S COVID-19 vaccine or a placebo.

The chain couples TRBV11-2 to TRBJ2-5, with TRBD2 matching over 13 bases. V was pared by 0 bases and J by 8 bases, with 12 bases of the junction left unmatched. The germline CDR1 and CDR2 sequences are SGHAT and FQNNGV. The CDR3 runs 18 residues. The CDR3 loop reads CASSLEGLAGAWFDTQYF. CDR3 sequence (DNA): TGTGCCAGCAGCTTAGAAGGACTAGCGGGGGCCTGGTTCGATACCCAGTACTTC.

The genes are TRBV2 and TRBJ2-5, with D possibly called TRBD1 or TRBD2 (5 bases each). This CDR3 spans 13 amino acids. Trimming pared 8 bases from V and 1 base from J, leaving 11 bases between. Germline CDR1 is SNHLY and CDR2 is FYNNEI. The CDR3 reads CASLRDVQETQYF. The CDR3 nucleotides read TGTGCCAGCCTCCGGGACGTCCAAGAGACCCAGTACTTC.

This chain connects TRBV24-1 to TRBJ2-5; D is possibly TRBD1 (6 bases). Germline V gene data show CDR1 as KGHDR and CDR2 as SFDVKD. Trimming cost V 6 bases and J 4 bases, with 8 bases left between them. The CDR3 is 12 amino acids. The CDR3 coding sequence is TGTGCCACCAGTTCCAGGGGAGAGACCCAGTACTTC. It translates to CATSSRGETQYF.

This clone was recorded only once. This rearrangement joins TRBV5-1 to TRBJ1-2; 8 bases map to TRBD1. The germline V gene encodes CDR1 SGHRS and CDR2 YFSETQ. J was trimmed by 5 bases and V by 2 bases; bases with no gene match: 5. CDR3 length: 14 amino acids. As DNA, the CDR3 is TGCGCCAGCAGCTTACAGGGGGTGGAGTATGGCTACACCTTC. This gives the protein CASSLQGVEYGYTF.

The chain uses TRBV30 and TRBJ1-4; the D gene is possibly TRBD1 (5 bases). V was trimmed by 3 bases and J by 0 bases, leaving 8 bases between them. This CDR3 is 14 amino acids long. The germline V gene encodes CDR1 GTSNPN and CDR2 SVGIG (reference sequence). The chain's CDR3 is CAWRGGATNEKLFF. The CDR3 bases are TGTGCCTGGAGGGGGGGGGCAACTAATGAAAAACTGTTTTTT.

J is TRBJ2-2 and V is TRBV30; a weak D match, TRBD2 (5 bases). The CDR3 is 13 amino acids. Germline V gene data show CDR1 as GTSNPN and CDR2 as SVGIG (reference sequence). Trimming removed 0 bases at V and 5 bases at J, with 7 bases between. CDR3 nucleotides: TGTGCCTGGAGTGTCAGGAGGACCGGGGAGCTGTTTTTT. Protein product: CAWSVRRTGELFF.

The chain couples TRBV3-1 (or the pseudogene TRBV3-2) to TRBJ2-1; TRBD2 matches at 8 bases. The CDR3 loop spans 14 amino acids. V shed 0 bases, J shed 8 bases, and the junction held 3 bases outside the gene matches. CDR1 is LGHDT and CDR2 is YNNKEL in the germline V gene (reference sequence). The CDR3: CASSQEGLGYEQFF. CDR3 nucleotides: TGTGCCAGCAGCCAAGAGGGACTAGGCTATGAGCAGTTCTTC.

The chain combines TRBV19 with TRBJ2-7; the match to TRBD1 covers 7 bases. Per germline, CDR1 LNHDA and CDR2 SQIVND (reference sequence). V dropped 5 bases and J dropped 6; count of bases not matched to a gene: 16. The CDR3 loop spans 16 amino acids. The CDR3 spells CASSPKGTVLRVEQYF. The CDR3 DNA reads TGTGCCAGTAGTCCAAAGGGGACAGTCCTTCGGGTCGAGCAGTACTTC.

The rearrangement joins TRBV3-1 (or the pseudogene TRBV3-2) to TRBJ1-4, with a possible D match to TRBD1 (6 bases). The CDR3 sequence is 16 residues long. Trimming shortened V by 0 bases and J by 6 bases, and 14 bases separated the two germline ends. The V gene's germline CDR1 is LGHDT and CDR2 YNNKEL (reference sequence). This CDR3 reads CASSQDPTGRHEKLFF. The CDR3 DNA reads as TGTGCCAGCAGCCAAGACCCAACAGGGAGGCATGAAAAACTGTTTTTT.

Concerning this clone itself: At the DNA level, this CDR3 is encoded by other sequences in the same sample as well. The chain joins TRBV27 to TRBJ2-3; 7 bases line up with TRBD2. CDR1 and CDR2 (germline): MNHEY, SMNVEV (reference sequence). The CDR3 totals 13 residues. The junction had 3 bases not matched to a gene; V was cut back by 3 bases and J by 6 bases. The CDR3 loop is CASSLRGGDTQYF. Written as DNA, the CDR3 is TGTGCCAGCAGTTTGAGGGGAGGGGATACGCAGTATTTT.

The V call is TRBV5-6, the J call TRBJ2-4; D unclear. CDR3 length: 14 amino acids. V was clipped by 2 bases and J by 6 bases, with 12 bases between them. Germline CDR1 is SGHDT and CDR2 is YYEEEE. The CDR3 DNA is TGTGCCAGCAGCTTTCGGAGCGTGATAAACATTCAGTACTTC. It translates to CASSFRSVINIQYF.

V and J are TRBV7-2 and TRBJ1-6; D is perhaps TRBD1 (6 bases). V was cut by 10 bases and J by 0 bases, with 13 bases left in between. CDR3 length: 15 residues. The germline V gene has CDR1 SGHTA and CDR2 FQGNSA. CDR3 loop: CATRDTGSYNSPLHF. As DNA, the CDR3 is TGTGCCACGAGGGACACCGGCTCCTATAATTCACCCCTCCACTTT.

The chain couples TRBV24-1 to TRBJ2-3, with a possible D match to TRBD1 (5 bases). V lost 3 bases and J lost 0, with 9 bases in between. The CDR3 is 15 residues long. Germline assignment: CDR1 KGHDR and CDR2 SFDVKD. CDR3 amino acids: CATSDPNRSTDTQYF. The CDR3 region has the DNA TGTGCCACCAGTGATCCGAACAGGAGCACAGATACGCAGTATTTT.

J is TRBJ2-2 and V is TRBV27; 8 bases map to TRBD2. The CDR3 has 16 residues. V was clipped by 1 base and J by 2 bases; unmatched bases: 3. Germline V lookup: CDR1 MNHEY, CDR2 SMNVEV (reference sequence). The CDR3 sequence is CASSLYRGGNTGELFF. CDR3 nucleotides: TGTGCCAGCAGTTTATATCGGGGGGGCAACACCGGGGAGCTGTTTTTT.